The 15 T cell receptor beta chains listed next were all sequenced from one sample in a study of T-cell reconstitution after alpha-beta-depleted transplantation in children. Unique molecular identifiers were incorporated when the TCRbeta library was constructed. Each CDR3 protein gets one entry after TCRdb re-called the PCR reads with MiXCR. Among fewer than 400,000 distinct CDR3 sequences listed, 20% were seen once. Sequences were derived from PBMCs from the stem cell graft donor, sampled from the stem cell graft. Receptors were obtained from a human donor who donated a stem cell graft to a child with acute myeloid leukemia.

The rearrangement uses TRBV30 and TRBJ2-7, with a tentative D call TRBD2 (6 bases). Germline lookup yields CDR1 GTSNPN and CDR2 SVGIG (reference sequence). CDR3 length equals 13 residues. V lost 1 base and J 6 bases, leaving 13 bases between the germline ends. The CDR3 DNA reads TGTGCCTGGAGTGACAAGAGACTAGGCGAGCAGTACTTC. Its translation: CAWSDKRLGEQYF.

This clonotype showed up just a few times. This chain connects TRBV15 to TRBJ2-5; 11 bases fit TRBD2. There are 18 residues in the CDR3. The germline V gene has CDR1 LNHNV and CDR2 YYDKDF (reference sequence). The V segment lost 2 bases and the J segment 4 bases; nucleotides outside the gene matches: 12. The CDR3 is CATSRPGSGRANRETQYF. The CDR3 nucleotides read TGTGCCACCAGCAGACCTGGTAGCGGGAGGGCCAACCGAGAGACCCAGTACTTC. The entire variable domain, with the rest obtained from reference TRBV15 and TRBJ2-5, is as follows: DAMVIQNPRYQVTQFGKPVTLSCSQTLNHNVMYWYQQKSSQAPKLLFHYYDKDFNNEADTPDNFQSRRPNTSFCFLDIRSPGLGDTAMYLCATSRPGSGRANRETQYFGPGTRLLVL.

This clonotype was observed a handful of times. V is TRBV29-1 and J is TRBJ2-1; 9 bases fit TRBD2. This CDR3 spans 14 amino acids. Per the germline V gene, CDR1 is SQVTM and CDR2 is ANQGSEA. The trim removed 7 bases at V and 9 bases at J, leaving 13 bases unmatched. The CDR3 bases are TGCAGCGGCCGCTGGGGCGGGAGGGCGAGTGAGCAGTTCTTC. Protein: CSGRWGGRASEQFF.

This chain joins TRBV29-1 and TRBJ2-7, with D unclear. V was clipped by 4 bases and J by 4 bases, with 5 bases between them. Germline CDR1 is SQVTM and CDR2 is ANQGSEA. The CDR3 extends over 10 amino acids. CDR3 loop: CSVVGYEQYF. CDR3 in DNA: TGCAGCGTTGTGGGATACGAGCAGTACTTC.

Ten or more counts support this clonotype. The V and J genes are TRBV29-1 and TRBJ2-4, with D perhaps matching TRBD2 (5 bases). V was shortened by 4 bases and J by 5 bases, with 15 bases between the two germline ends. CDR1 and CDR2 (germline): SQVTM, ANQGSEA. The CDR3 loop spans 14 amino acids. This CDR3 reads CSVVDQAGQNIQYF. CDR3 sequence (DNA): TGCAGCGTTGTCGATCAGGCGGGCCAAAACATTCAGTACTTC. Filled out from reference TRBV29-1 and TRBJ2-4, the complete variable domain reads SAVISQKPSRDICQRGTSLTIQCQVDSQVTMMFWYRQQPGQSLTLIATANQGSEATYESGFVIDKFPISRPNLTFSTLTVSNMSPEDSSIYLCSVVDQAGQNIQYFGAGTRLSVL.

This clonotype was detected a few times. This CDR3 reads CASSYDASSGNTIYF. As DNA, the CDR3 is TGTGCCAGCAGCTACGACGCTTCCTCTGGAAACACCATATATTTT. The chain couples TRBV5-5 to TRBJ1-3; D is uncertain. The CDR3 covers 15 residues. Germline V gene lookup returns CDR1 SGHKS and CDR2 YYEKEE (reference sequence). The V end was cut by 3 bases, the J end by 0 bases, with 10 bases between.

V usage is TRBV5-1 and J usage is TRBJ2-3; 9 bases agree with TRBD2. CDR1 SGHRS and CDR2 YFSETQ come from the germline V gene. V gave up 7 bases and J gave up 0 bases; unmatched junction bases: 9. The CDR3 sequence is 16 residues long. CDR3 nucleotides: TGCGCCAGCTCCCAAGGACTAGCGCCTAGCACAGATACGCAGTATTTT. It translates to CASSQGLAPSTDTQYF.

The CDR3 DNA is TGTGCCAGCAGCTCGAGCGGGACCTCCTACAATGAGCAGTTCTTC. Protein product: CASSSSGTSYNEQFF. This rearrangement joins TRBV9 to TRBJ2-1; TRBD2 matches at 7 bases. V gave up 4 bases and J gave up 0 bases; unmatched junction bases: 4. Germline V lookup: CDR1 SGDLS, CDR2 YYNGEE. This CDR3 spans 15 amino acids.

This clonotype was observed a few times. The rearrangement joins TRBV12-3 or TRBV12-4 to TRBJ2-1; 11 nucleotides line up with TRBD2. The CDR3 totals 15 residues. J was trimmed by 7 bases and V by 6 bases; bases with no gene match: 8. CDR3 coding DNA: TGTGCCAGCAGGACATTAGCGGGGGGGAAAAATGAGCAGTTCTTC. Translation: CASRTLAGGKNEQFF.

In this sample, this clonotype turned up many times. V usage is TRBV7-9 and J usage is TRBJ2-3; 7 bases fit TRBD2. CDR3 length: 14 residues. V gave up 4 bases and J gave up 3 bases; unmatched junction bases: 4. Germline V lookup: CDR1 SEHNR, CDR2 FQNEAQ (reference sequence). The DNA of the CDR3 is TGTGCCAGCAGCTATGGGGGGGTGACAGATACGCAGTATTTT. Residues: CASSYGGVTDTQYF.

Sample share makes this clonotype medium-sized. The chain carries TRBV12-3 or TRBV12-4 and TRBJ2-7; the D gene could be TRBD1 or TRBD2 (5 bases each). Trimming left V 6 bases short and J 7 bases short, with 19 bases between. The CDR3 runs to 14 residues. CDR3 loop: CASSGLRGKEEQYF. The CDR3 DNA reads TGTGCCAGCAGCGGGCTGAGGGGAAAGGAGGAGCAGTACTTC.

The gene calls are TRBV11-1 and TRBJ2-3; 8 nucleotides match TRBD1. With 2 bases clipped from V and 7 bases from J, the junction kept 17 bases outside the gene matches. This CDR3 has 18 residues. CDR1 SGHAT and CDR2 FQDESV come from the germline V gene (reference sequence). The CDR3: CASSLSTGGPGVVYTQYF. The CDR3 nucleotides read TGTGCCAGCAGCTTATCAACAGGGGGACCGGGAGTCGTGTATACGCAGTATTTT.

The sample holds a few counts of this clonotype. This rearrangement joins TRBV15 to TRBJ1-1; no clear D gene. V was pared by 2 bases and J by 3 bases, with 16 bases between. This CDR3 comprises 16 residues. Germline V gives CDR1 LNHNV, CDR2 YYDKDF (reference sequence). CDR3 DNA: TGTGCCACCAGCAGATTATACTCAGTCGGGGACACTGAAGCTTTCTTT. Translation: CATSRLYSVGDTEAFF.

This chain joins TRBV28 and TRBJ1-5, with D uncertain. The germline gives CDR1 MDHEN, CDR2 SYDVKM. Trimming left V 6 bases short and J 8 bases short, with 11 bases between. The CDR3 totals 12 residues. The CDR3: CASRKDLEPQHF. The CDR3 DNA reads TGTGCCAGCAGAAAGGACCTGGAGCCCCAGCATTTT.

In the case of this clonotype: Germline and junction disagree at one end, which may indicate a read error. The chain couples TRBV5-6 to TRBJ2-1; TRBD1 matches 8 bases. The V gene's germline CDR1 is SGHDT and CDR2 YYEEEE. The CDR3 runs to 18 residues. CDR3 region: CAISLYQGAPKGVNEQFF. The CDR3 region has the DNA TGTGCCATCAGCTTGTATCAGGGGGCTCCTAAGGGTGTGAATGAGCAGTTCTTC.